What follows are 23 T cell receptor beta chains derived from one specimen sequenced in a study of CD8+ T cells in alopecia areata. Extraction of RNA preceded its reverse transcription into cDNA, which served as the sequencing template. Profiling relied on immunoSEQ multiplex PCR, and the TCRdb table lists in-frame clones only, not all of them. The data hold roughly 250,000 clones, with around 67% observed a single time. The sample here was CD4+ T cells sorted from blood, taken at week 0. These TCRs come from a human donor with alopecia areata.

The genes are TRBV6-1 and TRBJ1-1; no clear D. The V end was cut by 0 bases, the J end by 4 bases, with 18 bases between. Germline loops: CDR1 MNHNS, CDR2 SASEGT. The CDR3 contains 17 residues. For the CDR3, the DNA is TGTGCCAGCAGTGAAGCGGGCGCGGGCCTGGGGAGCACTGAAGCTTTCTTT. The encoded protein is CASSEAGAGLGSTEAFF.

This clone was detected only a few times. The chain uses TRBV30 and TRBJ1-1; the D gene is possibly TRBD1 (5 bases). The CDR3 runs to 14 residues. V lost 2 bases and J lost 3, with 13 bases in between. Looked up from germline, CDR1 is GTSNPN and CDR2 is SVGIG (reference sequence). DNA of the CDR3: TGTGCCTGGAGTCACAGGTTTGGGGACACTGAAGCTTTCTTT. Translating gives CAWSHRFGDTEAFF.

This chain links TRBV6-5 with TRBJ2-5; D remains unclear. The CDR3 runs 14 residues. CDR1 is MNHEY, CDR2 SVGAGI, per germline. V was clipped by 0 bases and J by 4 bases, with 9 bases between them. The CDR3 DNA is TGTGCCAGCAGTTACTCGCGAGTCTCAGAGACCCAGTACTTC. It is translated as CASSYSRVSETQYF.

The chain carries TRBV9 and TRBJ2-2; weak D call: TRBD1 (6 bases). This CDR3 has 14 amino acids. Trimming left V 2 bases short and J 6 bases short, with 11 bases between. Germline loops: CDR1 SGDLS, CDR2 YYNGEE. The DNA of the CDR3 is TGTGCCAGCAGCGTGGGACAATCGGCCGGGGAGCTGTTTTTT. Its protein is CASSVGQSAGELFF.

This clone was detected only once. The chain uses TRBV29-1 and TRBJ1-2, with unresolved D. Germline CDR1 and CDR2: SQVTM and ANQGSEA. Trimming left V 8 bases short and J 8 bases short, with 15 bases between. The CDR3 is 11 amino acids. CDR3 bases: TGCAGCTGGACCGGGCCCAACGGCTACACCTTC. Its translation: CSWTGPNGYTF. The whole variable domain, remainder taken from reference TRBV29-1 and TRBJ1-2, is SAVISQKPSRDICQRGTSLTIQCQVDSQVTMMFWYRQQPGQSLTLIATANQGSEATYESGFVIDKFPISRPNLTFSTLTVSNMSPEDSSIYLCSWTGPNGYTFGSGTRLTVV.

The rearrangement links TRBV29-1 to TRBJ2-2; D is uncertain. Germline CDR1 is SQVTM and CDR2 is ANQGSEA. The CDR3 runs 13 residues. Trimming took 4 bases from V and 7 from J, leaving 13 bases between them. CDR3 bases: TGCAGCGTTGCGGGCCTGACGTTCGGGGAGCTGTTTTTT. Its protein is CSVAGLTFGELFF.

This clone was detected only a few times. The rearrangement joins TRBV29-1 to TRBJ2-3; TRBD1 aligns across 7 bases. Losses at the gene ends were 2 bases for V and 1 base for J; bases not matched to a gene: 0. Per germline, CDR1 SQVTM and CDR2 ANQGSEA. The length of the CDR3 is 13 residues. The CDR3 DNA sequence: TGCAGCGTTGAAACAGGGGGCACAGATACGCAGTATTTT. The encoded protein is CSVETGGTDTQYF.

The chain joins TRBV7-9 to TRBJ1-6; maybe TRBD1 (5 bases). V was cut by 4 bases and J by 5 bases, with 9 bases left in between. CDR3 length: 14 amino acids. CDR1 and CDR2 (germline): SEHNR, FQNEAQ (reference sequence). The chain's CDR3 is CASSSGLNNSPLHF. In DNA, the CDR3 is TGTGCCAGCAGCTCGGGGCTTAATAATTCACCCCTCCACTTT.

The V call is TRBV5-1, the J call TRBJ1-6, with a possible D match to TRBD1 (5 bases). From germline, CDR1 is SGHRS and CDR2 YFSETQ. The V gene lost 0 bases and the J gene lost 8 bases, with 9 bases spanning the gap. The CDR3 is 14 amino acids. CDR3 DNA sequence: TGCGCCAGCAGCTTGGAGGGGTCACATTCACCCCTCCACTTT. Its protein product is CASSLEGSHSPLHF.

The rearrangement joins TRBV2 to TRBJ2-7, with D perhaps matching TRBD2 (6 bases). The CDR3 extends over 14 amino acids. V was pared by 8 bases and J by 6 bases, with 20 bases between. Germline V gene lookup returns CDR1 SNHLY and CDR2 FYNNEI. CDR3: CASGGLTKRGEQYF. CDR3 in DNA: TGTGCCAGCGGGGGACTCACGAAGAGGGGCGAGCAGTACTTC.

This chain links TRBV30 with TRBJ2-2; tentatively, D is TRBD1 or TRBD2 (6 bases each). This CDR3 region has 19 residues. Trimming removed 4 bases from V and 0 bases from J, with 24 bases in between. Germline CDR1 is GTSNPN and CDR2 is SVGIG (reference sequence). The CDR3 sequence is CAWNLPRGAPGSNTGELFF. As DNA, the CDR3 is TGTGCCTGGAACCTACCGAGGGGGGCGCCTGGTTCGAACACCGGGGAGCTGTTTTTT.

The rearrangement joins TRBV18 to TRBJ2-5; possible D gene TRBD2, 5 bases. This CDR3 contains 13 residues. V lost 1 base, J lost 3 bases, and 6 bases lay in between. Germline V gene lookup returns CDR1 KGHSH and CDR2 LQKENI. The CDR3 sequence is CASSPRTEETQYF. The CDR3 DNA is TGTGCCAGCTCACCACGGACTGAAGAGACCCAGTACTTC.

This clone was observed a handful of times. Written as DNA, the CDR3 is TGCAGCGTTGATGTCAAGAACACCGGGGAGCTGTTTTTT. Translating it yields CSVDVKNTGELFF. The chain is built from TRBV29-1 and TRBJ2-2; D is unresolved. The CDR3 sequence is 13 residues long. Germline V gene lookup returns CDR1 SQVTM and CDR2 ANQGSEA. V lost 3 bases and J lost 1, with 6 bases in between.

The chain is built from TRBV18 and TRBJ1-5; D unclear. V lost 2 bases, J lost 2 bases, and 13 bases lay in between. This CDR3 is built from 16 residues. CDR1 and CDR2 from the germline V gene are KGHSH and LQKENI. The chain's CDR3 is CASSPTEFGGNQPQHF. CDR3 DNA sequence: TGTGCCAGCTCACCAACGGAATTTGGGGGCAATCAGCCCCAGCATTTT.

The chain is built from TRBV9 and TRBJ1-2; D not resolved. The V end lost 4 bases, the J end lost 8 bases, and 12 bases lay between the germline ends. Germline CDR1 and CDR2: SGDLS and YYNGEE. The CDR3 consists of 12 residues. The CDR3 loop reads CASSPLGLGYTF. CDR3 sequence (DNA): TGTGCCAGCAGCCCCCTAGGCTTAGGCTACACCTTC.

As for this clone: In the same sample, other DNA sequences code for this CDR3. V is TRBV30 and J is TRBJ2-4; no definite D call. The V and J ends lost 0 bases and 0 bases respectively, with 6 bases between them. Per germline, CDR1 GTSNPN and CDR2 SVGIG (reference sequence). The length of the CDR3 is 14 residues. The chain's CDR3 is CAWSVAGAKNIQYF. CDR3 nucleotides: TGTGCCTGGAGTGTGGCCGGAGCCAAAAACATTCAGTACTTC. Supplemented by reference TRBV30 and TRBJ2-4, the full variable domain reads SQTIHQWPATLVQPVGSPLSLECTVEGTSNPNLYWYRQAAGRGLQLLFYSVGIGQISSEVPQNLSASRPQDRQFILSSKKLLLSDSGFYLCAWSVAGAKNIQYFGAGTRLSVL.

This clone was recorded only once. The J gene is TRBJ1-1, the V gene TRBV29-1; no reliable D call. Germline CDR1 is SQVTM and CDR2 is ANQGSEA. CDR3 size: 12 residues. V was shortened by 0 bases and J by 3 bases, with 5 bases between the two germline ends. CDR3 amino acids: CSVEDWDTEAFF. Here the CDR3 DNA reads TGCAGCGTTGAAGATTGGGACACTGAAGCTTTCTTT.

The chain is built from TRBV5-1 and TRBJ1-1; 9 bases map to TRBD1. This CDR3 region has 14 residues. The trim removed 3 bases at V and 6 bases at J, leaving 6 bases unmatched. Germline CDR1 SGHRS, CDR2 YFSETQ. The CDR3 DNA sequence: TGCGCCAGCAGCTGGACAGGGGATAGGGCTGAAGCTTTCTTT. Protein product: CASSWTGDRAEAFF.

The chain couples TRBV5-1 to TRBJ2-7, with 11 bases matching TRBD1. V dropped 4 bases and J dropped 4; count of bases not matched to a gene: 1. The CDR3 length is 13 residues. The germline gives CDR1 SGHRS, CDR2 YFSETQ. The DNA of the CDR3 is TGCGCCAGCAGCCGGGACAGGGGGTACGAGCAGTACTTC. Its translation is CASSRDRGYEQYF.

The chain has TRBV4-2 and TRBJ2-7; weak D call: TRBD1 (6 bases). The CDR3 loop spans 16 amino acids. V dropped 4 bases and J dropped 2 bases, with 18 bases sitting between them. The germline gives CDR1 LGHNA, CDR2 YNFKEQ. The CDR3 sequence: CASSPRDNTHPYEQYF. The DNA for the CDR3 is TGTGCCAGCAGCCCTCGGGACAACACGCACCCCTACGAGCAGTACTTC.

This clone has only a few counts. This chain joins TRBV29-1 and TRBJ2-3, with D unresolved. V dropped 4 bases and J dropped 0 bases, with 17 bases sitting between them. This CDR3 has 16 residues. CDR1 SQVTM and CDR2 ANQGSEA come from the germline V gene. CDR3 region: CSVGPPQASSTDTQYF. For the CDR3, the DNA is TGCAGCGTTGGACCTCCCCAGGCCTCTAGCACAGATACGCAGTATTTT.

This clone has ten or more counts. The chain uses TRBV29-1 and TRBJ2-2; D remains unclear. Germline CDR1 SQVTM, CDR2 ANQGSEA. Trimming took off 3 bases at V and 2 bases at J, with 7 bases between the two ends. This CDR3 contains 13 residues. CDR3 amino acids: CSVDSTNTGELFF. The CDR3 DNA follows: TGCAGCGTTGATTCGACCAACACCGGGGAGCTGTTTTTT.

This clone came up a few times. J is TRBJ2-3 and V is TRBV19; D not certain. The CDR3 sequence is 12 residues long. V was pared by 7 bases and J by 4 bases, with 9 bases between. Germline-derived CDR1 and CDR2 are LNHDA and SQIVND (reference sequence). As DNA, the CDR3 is TGTGCCAGTACTTCAAGGCCAGATACGCAGTATTTT. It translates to CASTSRPDTQYF.